Ten or more counts support the clone carrying this T cell receptor beta chain. Its specificity is unknown. This entry belongs to a study of breast tumors, draining lymph nodes, adjacent tissues. General observations from the study: Findings are consistent with lymph node origin and intratumoral expansion of most tumor T cells.

TCRdb redid the calling of the multiplex PCR reads with MiXCR, one entry per CDR3 protein. The sample yields tens of thousands of distinct CDR3 sequences, roughly two thirds seen once. V was pared by 3 bases and J by 3 bases, with 4 bases of the junction left unmatched. CDR3 length equals 14 residues. From germline, CDR1 is MNHEY and CDR2 SMNVEV (reference sequence). The V and J genes are TRBV27 and TRBJ2-5; 7 positions agree with TRBD2. The sample taken for sequencing was breast tumor tissue. The clonotype was recovered from a female donor with breast cancer. Some clones in this sample may be carry-over from other donors' samples. CDR3 bases: TGTGCCAGCAGTTTCGCAAGCGGGGAAGAGACCCAGTACTTC. Translation gives CASSFASGEETQYF.